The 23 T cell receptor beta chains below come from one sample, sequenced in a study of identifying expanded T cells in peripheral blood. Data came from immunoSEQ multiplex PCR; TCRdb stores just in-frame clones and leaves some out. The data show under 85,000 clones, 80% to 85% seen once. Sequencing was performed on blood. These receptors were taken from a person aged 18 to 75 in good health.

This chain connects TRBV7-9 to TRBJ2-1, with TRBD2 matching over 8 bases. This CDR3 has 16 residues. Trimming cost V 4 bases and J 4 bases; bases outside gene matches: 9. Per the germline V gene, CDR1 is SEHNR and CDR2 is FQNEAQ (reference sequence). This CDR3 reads CASSSERELVYNEQFF. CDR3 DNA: TGTGCCAGCAGCTCAGAGCGGGAGCTCGTTTACAATGAGCAGTTCTTC.

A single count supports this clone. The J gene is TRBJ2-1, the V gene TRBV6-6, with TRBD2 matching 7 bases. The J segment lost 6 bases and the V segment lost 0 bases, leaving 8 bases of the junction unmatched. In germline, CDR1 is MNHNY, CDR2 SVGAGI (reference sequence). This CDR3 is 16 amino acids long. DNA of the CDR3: TGTGCCAGCAGTTACTCGGGCGGGAGACCCACCAATGAGCAGTTCTTC. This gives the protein CASSYSGGRPTNEQFF.

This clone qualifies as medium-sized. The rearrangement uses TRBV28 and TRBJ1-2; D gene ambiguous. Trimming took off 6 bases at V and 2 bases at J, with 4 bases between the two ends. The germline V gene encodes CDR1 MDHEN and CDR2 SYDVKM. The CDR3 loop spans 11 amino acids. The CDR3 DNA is TGTGCCAGCAGCCAAAACTATGGCTACACCTTC. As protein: CASSQNYGYTF.

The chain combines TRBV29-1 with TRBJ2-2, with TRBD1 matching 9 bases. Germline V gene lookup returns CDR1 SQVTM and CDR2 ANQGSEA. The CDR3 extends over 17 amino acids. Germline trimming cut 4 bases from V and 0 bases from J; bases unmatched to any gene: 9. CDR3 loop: CSVAQQGAGANTGELFF. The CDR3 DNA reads TGCAGCGTTGCACAACAGGGGGCCGGTGCGAACACCGGGGAGCTGTTTTTT.

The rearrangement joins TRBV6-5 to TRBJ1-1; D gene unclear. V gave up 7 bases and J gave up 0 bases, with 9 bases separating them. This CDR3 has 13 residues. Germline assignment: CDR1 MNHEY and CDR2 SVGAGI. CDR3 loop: CASKGLMNTEAFF. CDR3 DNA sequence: TGTGCCAGCAAAGGTTTAATGAACACTGAAGCTTTCTTT.

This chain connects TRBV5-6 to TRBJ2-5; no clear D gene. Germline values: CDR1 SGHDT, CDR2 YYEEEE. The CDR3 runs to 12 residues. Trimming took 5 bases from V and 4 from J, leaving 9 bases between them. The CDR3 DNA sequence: TGTGCCAGCAGGGGAATAGGAGAGACCCAGTACTTC. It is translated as CASRGIGETQYF. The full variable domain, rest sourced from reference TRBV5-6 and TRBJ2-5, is DAGVTQSPTHLIKTRGQQVTLRCSPKSGHDTVSWYQQALGQGPQFIFQYYEEEERQRGNFPDRFSGHQFPNYSSELNVNALLLGDSALYLCASRGIGETQYFGPGTRLLVL.

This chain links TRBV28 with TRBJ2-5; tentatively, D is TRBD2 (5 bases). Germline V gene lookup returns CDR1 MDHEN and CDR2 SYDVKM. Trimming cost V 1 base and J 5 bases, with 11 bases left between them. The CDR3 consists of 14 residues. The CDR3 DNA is TGTGCCAGCAGTTTATACGGGATGGGGGAGACCCAGTACTTC. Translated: CASSLYGMGETQYF.

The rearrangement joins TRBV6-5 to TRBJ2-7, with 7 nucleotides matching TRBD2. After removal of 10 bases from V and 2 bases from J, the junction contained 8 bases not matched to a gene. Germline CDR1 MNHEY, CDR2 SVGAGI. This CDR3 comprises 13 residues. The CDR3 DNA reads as TGTGCCACCCTCGGCGGGAGCGCCTACGAGCAGTACTTC. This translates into CATLGGSAYEQYF.

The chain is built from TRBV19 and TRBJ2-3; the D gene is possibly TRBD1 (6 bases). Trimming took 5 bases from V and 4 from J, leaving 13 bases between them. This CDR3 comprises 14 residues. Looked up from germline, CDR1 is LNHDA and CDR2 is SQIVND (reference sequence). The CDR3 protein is CASSRPTGPDTQYF. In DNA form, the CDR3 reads TGTGCCAGTAGTCGGCCAACAGGGCCAGATACGCAGTATTTT. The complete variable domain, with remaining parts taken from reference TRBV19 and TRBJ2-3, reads DGGITQSPKYLFRKEGQNVTLSCEQNLNHDAMYWYRQDPGQGLRLIYYSQIVNDFQKGDIAEGYSVSREKKESFPLTVTSAQKNPTAFYLCASSRPTGPDTQYFGPGTRLTVL.

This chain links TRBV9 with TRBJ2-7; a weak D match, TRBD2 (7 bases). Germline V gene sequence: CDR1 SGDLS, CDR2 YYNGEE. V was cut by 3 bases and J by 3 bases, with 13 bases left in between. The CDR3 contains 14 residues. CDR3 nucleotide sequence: TGTGCCAGCAGCGAAGGGGGGGAAGGCTACGAGCAGTACTTC. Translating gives CASSEGGEGYEQYF.

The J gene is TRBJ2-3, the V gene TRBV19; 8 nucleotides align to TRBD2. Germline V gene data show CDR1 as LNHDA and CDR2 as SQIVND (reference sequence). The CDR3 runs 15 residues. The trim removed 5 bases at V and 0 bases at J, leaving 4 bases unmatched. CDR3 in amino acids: CASSGGLASTDTQYF. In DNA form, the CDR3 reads TGTGCCAGTAGTGGCGGACTAGCCAGCACAGATACGCAGTATTTT. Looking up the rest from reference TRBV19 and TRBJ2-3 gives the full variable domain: DGGITQSPKYLFRKEGQNVTLSCEQNLNHDAMYWYRQDPGQGLRLIYYSQIVNDFQKGDIAEGYSVSREKKESFPLTVTSAQKNPTAFYLCASSGGLASTDTQYFGPGTRLTVL.

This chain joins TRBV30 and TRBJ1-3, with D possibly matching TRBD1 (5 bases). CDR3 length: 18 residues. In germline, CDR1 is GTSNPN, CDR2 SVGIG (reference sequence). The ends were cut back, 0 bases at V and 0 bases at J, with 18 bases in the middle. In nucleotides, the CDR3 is TGTGCCTGGAGTGTAAGCCCCTTTGACAGTGACTCTGGAAACACCATATATTTT. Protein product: CAWSVSPFDSDSGNTIYF.

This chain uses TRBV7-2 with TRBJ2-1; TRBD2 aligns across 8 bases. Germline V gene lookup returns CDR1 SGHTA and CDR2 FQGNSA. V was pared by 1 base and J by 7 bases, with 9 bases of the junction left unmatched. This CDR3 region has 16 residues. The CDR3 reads CASSLVPAGAKNEQFF. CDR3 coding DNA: TGTGCCAGCAGCTTAGTCCCAGCGGGAGCCAAGAATGAGCAGTTCTTC.

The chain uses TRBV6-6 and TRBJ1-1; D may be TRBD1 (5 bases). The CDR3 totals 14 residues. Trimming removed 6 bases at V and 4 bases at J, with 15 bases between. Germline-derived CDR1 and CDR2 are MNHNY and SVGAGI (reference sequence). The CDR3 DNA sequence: TGTGCCAGCAGCCTCGGGGGTTTGAGCACTGAAGCTTTCTTT. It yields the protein CASSLGGLSTEAFF.

The CDR3 loop is CASIHAGGAFF. CDR3 sequence (DNA): TGTGCCAGCATTCATGCAGGGGGAGCTTTCTTT. The V call is TRBV6-1, the J call TRBJ1-1; 7 bases map to TRBD1. J gave up 10 bases and V 7 bases, and 6 bases lay outside the gene matches. The CDR3 runs 11 residues. The V gene's germline CDR1 is MNHNS and CDR2 SASEGT.

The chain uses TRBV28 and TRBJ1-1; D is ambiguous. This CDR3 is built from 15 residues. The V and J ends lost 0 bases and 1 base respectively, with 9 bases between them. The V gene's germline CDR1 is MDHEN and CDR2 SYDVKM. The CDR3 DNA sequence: TGTGCCAGCAGTTTATGGGGCAGATGGAACACTGAAGCTTTCTTT. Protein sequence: CASSLWGRWNTEAFF.

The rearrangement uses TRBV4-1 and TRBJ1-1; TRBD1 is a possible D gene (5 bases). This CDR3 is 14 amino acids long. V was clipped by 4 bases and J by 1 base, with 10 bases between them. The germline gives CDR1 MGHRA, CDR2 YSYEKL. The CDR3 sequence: CASSRTDTNTEAFF. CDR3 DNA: TGCGCCAGCAGCCGGACGGACACGAACACTGAAGCTTTCTTT.

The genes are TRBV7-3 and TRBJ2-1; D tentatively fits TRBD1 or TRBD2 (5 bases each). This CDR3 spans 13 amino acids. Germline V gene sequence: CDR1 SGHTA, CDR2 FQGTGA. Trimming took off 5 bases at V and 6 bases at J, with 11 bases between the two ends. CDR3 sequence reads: CASSPGPTNEQFF. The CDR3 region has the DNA TGTGCCAGCAGCCCGGGACCCACCAATGAGCAGTTCTTC.

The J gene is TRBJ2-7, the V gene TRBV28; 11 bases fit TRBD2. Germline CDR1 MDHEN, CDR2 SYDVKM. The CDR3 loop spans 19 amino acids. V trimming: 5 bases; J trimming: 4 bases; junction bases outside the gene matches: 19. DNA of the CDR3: TGTGCCAGCAGTCCCTTTGGAGGACTAGCGGGCATCCGTAAGTACGAGCAGTACTTC. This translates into CASSPFGGLAGIRKYEQYF. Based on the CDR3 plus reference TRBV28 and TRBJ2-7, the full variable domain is DVKVTQSSRYLVKRTGEKVFLECVQDMDHENMFWYRQDPGLGLRLIYFSYDVKMKEKGDIPEGYSVSREKKERFSLILESASTNQTSMYLCASSPFGGLAGIRKYEQYFGPGTRLTVT.

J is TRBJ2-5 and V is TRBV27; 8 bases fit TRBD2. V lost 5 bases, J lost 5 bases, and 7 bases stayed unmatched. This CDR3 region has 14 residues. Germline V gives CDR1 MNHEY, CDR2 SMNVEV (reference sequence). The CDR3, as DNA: TGTGCCAGCAGTGGGCGGGAGGCCGGGGAGACCCAGTACTTC. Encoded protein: CASSGREAGETQYF.

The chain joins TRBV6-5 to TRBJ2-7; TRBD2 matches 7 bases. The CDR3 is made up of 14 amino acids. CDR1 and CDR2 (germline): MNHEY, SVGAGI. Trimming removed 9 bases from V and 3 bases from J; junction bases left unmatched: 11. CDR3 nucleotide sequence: TGTGCCAGTTGGCGGGGAGGCGGGGGCTACGAGCAGTACTTC. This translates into CASWRGGGGYEQYF.

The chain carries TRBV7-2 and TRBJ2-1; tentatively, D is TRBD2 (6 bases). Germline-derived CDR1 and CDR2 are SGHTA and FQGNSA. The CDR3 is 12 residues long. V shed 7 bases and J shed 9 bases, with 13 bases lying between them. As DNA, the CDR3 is TGTGCCAGCACCGAACGGGAGTTTGAGCAGTTCTTC. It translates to CASTEREFEQFF.

CDR3 nucleotide sequence: TGTGCCAGCAGCCCTCCGACAGGGGGGCTTTTGGAGACCCAGTACTTC. Protein sequence: CASSPPTGGLLETQYF. This sequence joins TRBV7-9 and TRBJ2-5, with 9 bases lining up with TRBD1. The CDR3 loop spans 16 amino acids. The J segment lost 5 bases and the V segment lost 5 bases, leaving 12 bases of the junction unmatched. Per the germline V gene, CDR1 is SEHNR and CDR2 is FQNEAQ (reference sequence).